The 4 T cell receptor beta chains reported below all come from one sample, sequenced in a study of early T cells in non-severe SARS-CoV-2 infection. TCRdb used MiXCR to reprocess the 5' RACE reads, holding one entry per CDR3 protein. The table lists about 69,000 distinct CDR3 sequences, 9.5% of them singletons. The source material was whole blood. All receptors come from an adult who was a healthcare worker with PCR-confirmed SARS-CoV-2 infection or an uninfected control (not recorded which).

This clonotype was seen ten or more times. The chain combines TRBV7-9 with TRBJ2-3; D remains unclear. The V gene's germline CDR1 is SEHNR and CDR2 FQNEAQ (reference sequence). V lost 2 bases, J lost 4 bases, and 4 bases lay in between. The length of the CDR3 is 12 residues. CDR3 sequence: CASSLLADTQYF. DNA for the CDR3: TGTGCCAGCAGCTTATTGGCAGATACGCAGTATTTT.

The V gene is TRBV5-6, the J gene TRBJ2-1; TRBD1 aligns across 7 bases. Germline loops: CDR1 SGHDT, CDR2 YYEEEE. V dropped 0 bases and J dropped 4; count of bases not matched to a gene: 4. This CDR3 is 15 amino acids long. The CDR3 is CASSLGDSVYNEQFF. The CDR3 nucleotides read TGTGCCAGCAGCTTGGGGGACAGCGTTTACAATGAGCAGTTCTTC.

This clonotype appeared many times. The gene calls are TRBV27 and TRBJ1-2; maybe TRBD1 (5 bases). CDR1 and CDR2 from the germline V gene are MNHEY and SMNVEV (reference sequence). This CDR3 spans 14 amino acids. Trimming left V 6 bases short and J 0 bases short, with 11 bases between. Written as DNA, the CDR3 is TGTGCCAGCAGGAAGGGGTCCGCTAACTATGGCTACACCTTC. Amino acid sequence: CASRKGSANYGYTF.

This clonotype was recorded at least ten times. The chain carries TRBV28 and TRBJ1-6, with D possibly matching TRBD1 (6 bases). The CDR3 is 16 residues long. Trimming took off 4 bases at V and 0 bases at J, with 10 bases between the two ends. Germline CDR1 reads MDHEN; CDR2 reads SYDVKM. CDR3 nucleotides: TGTGCCAGCAGTTCCGGGGGCAGCTCCTATAATTCACCCCTCCACTTT. Translated, it gives CASSSGGSSYNSPLHF.